The following is a T cell receptor (beta chain) sequence with its context. Repertoires were generated with immunoSEQ multiplex PCR, while TCRdb's copy carries only in-frame clones and drops some. The profile covers fewer than 65,000 clones, with roughly nine tenths appearing a single time and approximately 1.4% taken by the ten largest. This sample stems from a study of control samples from healthy donors and cancer patients. V was shortened by 8 bases and J by 3 bases, with 16 bases between the two germline ends. Germline values: CDR1 MDHEN, CDR2 SYDVKM. This CDR3 region has 14 residues. Sequencing was carried out using PBMCs. V is TRBV28 and J is TRBJ1-1, with no clear D. This TCR was recovered from a middle-aged man with colorectal cancer. The CDR3 nucleotides read TGTGCCAGCGGAGTCAGGTGGCCTGACACTGAAGCTTTCTTT. Translation: CASGVRWPDTEAFF.